The following is a TCR beta chain sequence with its context. This clone appeared once. Its binding antigen is unknown. No base qualities exist here, and no much larger clone lies one base off it. The data originate from a study of shared clonotypes between healthy human individuals (dated by TCRdb to 2020 to 2022). General notes on the study: A couple of women and three men aged 18 to 49 years were included in the cohort. For each donor, CD4 naive and CD4 memory were each given three plates, CD8 naive was given two plates, and CD8 memory was given one plate. To estimate repertoire size and how much clonotypes are shared between individuals, the study performed deep sequencing of blood TCR repertoires from about five healthy adults. Libraries were prepared and TCR repertoires were sequenced by different laboratories using diverse techniques, in order to increase sequencing depth and limit assay-specific biases. Per donor, leukapheresis produced somewhere between about 0.85 and 8.9 billion PBMCs. On the study overall, not on this receptor specifically: Across four donors, roughly 5.1% of naive CD4, around 3.3% of naive CD8, under 2.5% of memory CD4, and over 0.35% of memory CD8 clonotypes were shared. Because the study included only a small number of donors, the genetic and exposure-history diversity represented was limited. Compared with non-shared clonotypes, the clonotypes found in all four sorted-subset donors had higher generation probabilities. Naive subsets generally had larger estimated clonotype richness than memory subsets. Even with the large sequencing depth, rarefaction of the sorted-subset datasets indicated that sequencing was incomplete. Only blood was sampled, and tissue TCR repertoires likely differ from those in blood. Pairwise subsampling led to the expectation that sequencing depth would affect the degree of clonotype sharing among donors.

Healthy HIV-negative adults with no recently reported acute infections or vaccinations were included as donors. Every donor was a Caucasian adult residing in Nashville, Tennessee, USA. CD4+ T cells were enriched by magnetic negative selection; naive cells were then positively selected on CD45RA, and the negative fraction formed the memory subset. After blood collection by leukapheresis, PBMCs were isolated using Ficoll-Histopaque density gradient centrifugation and then cryopreserved in the vapor phase of liquid nitrogen. Analytical flow cytometry was used to check the purity and quantity of every magnetically sorted T cell population. Each sorted fraction had its genomic DNA isolated and then quantified by UV absorbance on a Nanodrop 2000c. Using the deep immunoSEQ assay, multiplex PCR amplified TCR CDR3 regions from genomic DNA. For each cell subset, the extracted genomic DNA was distributed evenly across all wells of several immunoSEQ 96-well plates, and each plate served as one replicate. For sorted subsets, each replicate PCR was loaded with roughly 200 ng genomic DNA, equivalent to 32,000 or so T cell genomes. Purified libraries were measured with a Qubit 3.0 fluorometer, size-checked on a Bioanalyzer 2100, and measured again with the KAPA Library Quantification kit. Every immunoSEQ 96-well plate was sequenced on a separate single-read 150-cycle Illumina NextSeq 550 flow cell. The authors processed their data as follows. Because the immunoSEQ output included only junctional sequences and no quality scores, the filtering could not be the same as the filtering used for full-length reads. Sequences were annotated with PyIR, a Python wrapper for IgBLAST v1.9, using IMGT germline references to assign V/J genes and CDR3. Any read was removed if the V/J assignment was weak (E-value above 1e-6), the CDR3 was missing, or the read contained stop codons, out-of-frame junctions, or ambiguous translated residues. V3J clonotypes were defined by identical inferred V gene, J gene, and CDR3 amino acid sequence. To compute the percentage overlap between repertoires, the number of shared unique clonotypes was divided by the size of the smaller repertoire. Richness of each repertoire was evaluated using RTK rarefaction, the Chao1 estimator, and Recon v2.1 estimates of unobserved clonotypes. Generation probabilities were computed with OLGA for all TCRbeta clonotypes obtained by the gDNA method from a few donors. TCRdb took over this immuneACCESS table, retaining in-frame rearrangements with V and J assigned. Such tables are incomplete; in checked studies, under half of the missing clones stem from an unresolved V gene, and the remainder is unexplained. V and J calls plus clone size are reproduced from that table; the DNA served to infer D and trimming. This sample comprises 1 million to 1.3 million clones, 78% of them detected only once. The biggest ten clones account for roughly 0.65% of the sample.

The sample consisted of memory CD4+ T cells from PBMCs. Read against the paper, the sample's cell subset or site label means: CD45RA-negative fraction. The receptor's source is a man between 18 and 35 years old in good health. Some clones in this sample may be carry-over from other donors' samples.

Read as DNA, the sequence is TGTGCCAGCAACGGACAGGGGGTGGCCTACGAGCAGTACTTC. This gives the protein CASNGQGVAYEQYF. The rearrangement combines TRBV14 with TRBJ2-7, with 10 bases aligning to TRBD1. Sequences SGHDN (CDR1) and FVKESK (CDR2) are obtained from the germline V gene. For this chain, trimming is 7 bases at the V end and 2 bases at the J end, and the number of junction bases without a gene match is 5. There are 14 amino acids in the CDR3, from cysteine to phenylalanine inclusive. The DNA shown is the 42-base CDR3, in frame from base 1. With the rest looked up from the reference TRBV14 and TRBJ2-7 genes rather than sequenced, the full variable domain is EAGVTQFPSHSVIEKGQTVTLRCDPISGHDNLYWYRRVMGKEIKFLLHFVKESKQDESGMPNNRFLAERTGGTYSTLKVQPAELEDSGVYFCASNGQGVAYEQYFGPGTRLTVT.